These T cell receptor beta chains were read from a single sample in a study of shared clonotypes between healthy human individuals. TCRdb's copy holds only in-frame clones and misses some; the assay was immunoSEQ multiplex PCR. The data contain over a million clones, approximately 68% of them seen just once; the ten biggest clones take up over 1.3%. The sample taken for sequencing was memory CD4+ T cells sorted from blood. These receptors originate from a man younger than 35 in good health. CDR3s include the opening cysteine and the closing phenylalanine or tryptophan. A D gene is named only where the DNA matches it firmly. Some rows mark clone size as missing; the rest say once, few, many or name a class of expanded clone.

v_call	d_call	clone_size	j_call	cdr3_nt	cdr3_aa
TRBV11-1	TRBD2	few	TRBJ2-5	TGTGCCAGCAGCTTAGGGCGCGGGGGGCGTCAAGAGACCCAGTACTTC	CASSLGRGGRQETQYF
TRBV30	-	-	TRBJ2-5	TGTGCCTGGAGTTCGGGGATCGGGACCCAGTACTTC	CAWSSGIGTQYF
TRBV30	-	few	TRBJ2-5	TGTGCCTGGAGTGTCCGGGGAGGGACAGACCCCCCGCAGTACTTC	CAWSVRGGTDPPQYF
TRBV11-1	TRBD1	-	TRBJ2-7	TGTGCCAGCAGCCGTCGACAGGGGGCGGAGTACGAGCAGTACTTC	CASSRRQGAEYEQYF
TRBV30	-	-	TRBJ2-7	TGTGCCTGGAGTGTGCCGGTCGGGAGATACGAGCAGTACTTC	CAWSVPVGRYEQYF
TRBV5-5	-	-	TRBJ2-5	TGTGCCAGCAGCTTGGGAAAAGAGACCCAGTACTTC	CASSLGKETQYF
TRBV28	-	-	TRBJ2-7	TGTGCCAGCAGCGTTACCTACGAGCAGTACTTC	CASSVTYEQYF
TRBV7-6	-	-	TRBJ2-7	TGTGCCAGCAGCTGGGGACGGAGCTCCTACGAGCAGTACTTC	CASSWGRSSYEQYF
TRBV30	-	-	TRBJ2-1	TGTGCCTGGAGTGCCAATAGCGGTCCCTACAATGAGCAGTTCTTC	CAWSANSGPYNEQFF
TRBV2	TRBD2	-	TRBJ2-3	TGTGCCAGTAAAATAGCGGGAGCTGAAGATACGCAGTATTTT	CASKIAGAEDTQYF
TRBV2	-	-	TRBJ1-5	TGTGCCAGCAAGCGGGACAGCAATCAGCCCCAGCATTTT	CASKRDSNQPQHF
TRBV15	-	-	TRBJ1-1	TGTGCCACCAGCAGAGGTGAGCTGAACACTGAAGCTTTCTTT	CATSRGELNTEAFF
TRBV2	-	once	TRBJ2-6	TGTGCCAGCAGTGATCCGCGGACTGGGGCCAACGTCCTGACTTTC	CASSDPRTGANVLTF
TRBV5-8	-	few	TRBJ2-1	TGTGCCAGCAGTCGGACGGTCCAGTTCTTC	CASSRTVQFF
TRBV5-8	-	once	TRBJ1-6	TGTGCCAGCAGCTGGGACACTCTCCTGGGGGATTCACCCCTCCACTTT	CASSWDTLLGDSPLHF
TRBV5-1	TRBD2	-	TRBJ2-1	TGCGCCAGCAGCCAGGGACTAGTTTTCTATGAGCAGTTCTTC	CASSQGLVFYEQFF
TRBV5-1	-	-	TRBJ2-3	TGCGCCAGCAGCGCGCCCGGAGATACGCAGTATTTT	CASSAPGDTQYF
TRBV5-4	TRBD2	-	TRBJ2-1	TGTGCCAGCAGTCGTTTAGCGGGGGGAATTTACAATGAGCAGTTCTTC	CASSRLAGGIYNEQFF
TRBV7-9	-	-	TRBJ2-1	TGTGCCAGCAGCTTAATACCAAGGAGCGGGAATGAGCAGTTCTTC	CASSLIPRSGNEQFF
TRBV7-9	TRBD2	-	TRBJ2-5	TGTGCCAGCAGCTATGGGACTAGCGGGGAATCCCAGTACTTC	CASSYGTSGESQYF
TRBV28	-	-	TRBJ2-4	TGTGCCAGCAGTCCTAGCGCAATAGCCAAAAACATTCAGTACTTC	CASSPSAIAKNIQYF
TRBV11-2	-	once	TRBJ2-7	TGTGCCAGCAGCCGCCAGGCACAGAGTACCTACGAGCAGTACTTC	CASSRQAQSTYEQYF
TRBV28	-	-	TRBJ2-1	TGTGCCAGCACCCTTGACGGGACCTACAATGAGCAGTTCTTC	CASTLDGTYNEQFF
TRBV7-9	-	few	TRBJ1-1	TGTGCCAGCAGTTTCGGACGGGCAACTAATGAAGCTTTCTTT	CASSFGRATNEAFF
TRBV9	-	-	TRBJ2-1	TGTGCCAGCAGCGCCCCTTTCGGGAGCTACAATGAGCAGTTCTTC	CASSAPFGSYNEQFF
TRBV14	-	-	TRBJ1-2	TGTGCCAGCAGCCAAGCCGCGGGCCGGGGAACTAACTATGGCTACACCTTC	CASSQAAGRGTNYGYTF
TRBV19	TRBD1	many	TRBJ2-7	TGTGCCAGTAGTGATGACAGGGCCGCTCACGAGCAGTACTTC	CASSDDRAAHEQYF
TRBV18	TRBD1	few	TRBJ1-4	TGTGCCAGCTCACGCGGGACAGGGGATGAAAAACTGTTTTTT	CASSRGTGDEKLFF
TRBV5-4	TRBD1	-	TRBJ2-6	TGTGCCAGCAGCCAAGGGGGACAGGTCCTCTCTGGGGCCAACGTCCTGACTTTC	CASSQGGQVLSGANVLTF
TRBV6-1	-	-	TRBJ1-5	TGTGCCAGCACTGAGGGTTCGGGTCAGCCCCAGCATTTT	CASTEGSGQPQHF
TRBV9	TRBD2	-	TRBJ2-1	TGTGCCAGCAGCGTGGGCGGGGGTAGCTCCTACAATGAGCAGTTCTTC	CASSVGGGSSYNEQFF
TRBV5-4	-	-	TRBJ1-2	TGTGCCAGCAGCTTGGTCCACTCAGGTGGCTACACCTTC	CASSLVHSGGYTF
TRBV6-6	TRBD2	-	TRBJ2-3	TGTGCCAGCAGTTATCTAGCGGGGGGCTCGGTATTT	CASSYLAGGSVF
TRBV19	TRBD2	once	TRBJ2-3	TGTGCCAGCTCTAGCGGGAGTACAGATACGCAGTATTTT	CASSSGSTDTQYF
TRBV5-4	TRBD1	-	TRBJ1-6	TGTGCCAGCAGCTTGGATGGGACAGCGGGCTCACCCCTCCACTTT	CASSLDGTAGSPLHF
TRBV5-1	TRBD2	-	TRBJ2-2	TGCGCCAGCAGCTTCGGGACTAGCGGGAGAATTAGGGCCGGGGAGCTGTTTTTT	CASSFGTSGRIRAGELFF
TRBV7-2	-	-	TRBJ2-7	TGTGCCAGCAGCTTAGAGGCCGAGCAGTACTTC	CASSLEAEQYF